This T cell receptor (beta chain) was sequenced during a study of T cell responses to AZD1222 COVID-19 vaccine. Study details: Researchers grouped second doses given at about 4 or about 12 weeks into one pool. Study-level results: Vaccine-associated CD4 TCRs spanned spike, dominant at 160-218 and 743-854. With two AZD1222 doses given, Spike-specific TCR breadth and depth both rose. Donor demographics were predominantly white British with a female majority; clonal diversity may be underestimated.

For this clone: What it binds is not known.

J was trimmed by 8 bases and V by 7 bases; bases with no gene match: 5. CDR1 is LNHDA and CDR2 is SQIVND in the germline V gene (reference sequence). This CDR3 region has 12 residues. Produced via immunoSEQ multiplex PCR; TCRdb's table is partial and in-frame only. The sample holds approximately 90,000 clones; about 92% are singletons and the top ten take about 2.2%. The sample in question was peripheral blood, obtained on day 0 of AZD1222 vaccination. This sequence joins TRBV19 and TRBJ1-2; 9 bases agree with TRBD1. The receptor's source is an adult in good health. CDR3: CASTRTGDGYTF. The CDR3 DNA reads as TGTGCCAGTACCAGGACAGGGGACGGCTACACCTTC.